Each of the 22 T cell receptor beta chains below was sequenced from the same sample in a study of Graves' ophthalmopathy and Graves' hyperthyroidism. RNA transcripts were the source from which TCR beta CDR3 regions were amplified. RT-PCR in the first round used HTBI primers; a second-round multiplex PCR followed. TCRdb processed the multiplex PCR reads anew with MiXCR; each CDR3 protein has one entry. The repertoire holds 660,000 or so distinct CDR3 sequences, about two fifths seen once, with under 3.5% in the top ten. The sample was peripheral blood. Source of these receptors: an adult man with Graves' ophthalmopathy.

At least ten counts were recorded for this clonotype. This rearrangement joins TRBV10-3 to TRBJ1-2, with D tentatively TRBD1 (5 bases). The CDR3 consists of 17 residues. Trimming stripped 0 bases from V and 4 bases from J, with 18 bases between. Germline V gives CDR1 ENHRY, CDR2 SYGVKD. The DNA for the CDR3 is TGTGCCATCAGTGAGTCGAGTCTTGGGCCCAGGGCCTATGGCTACACCTTC. Its translation is CAISESSLGPRAYGYTF.

The table lists this clonotype with many counts. The J gene is TRBJ1-5, the V gene TRBV7-2; D gene unclear. Germline CDR1 and CDR2: SGHTA and FQGNSA. The V and J ends lost 4 bases and 6 bases respectively, with 13 bases between them. The CDR3 sequence is 14 residues long. The CDR3 DNA reads TGTGCCAGCAGCTCGAGGGTAGGGCGTCAGCCCCAGCATTTT. Its translation: CASSSRVGRQPQHF. Together with reference TRBV7-2 and TRBJ1-5, the CDR3 gives the full variable domain: GAGVSQSPSNKVTEKGKDVELRCDPISGHTALYWYRQSLGQGLEFLIYFQGNSAPDKSGLPSDRFSAERTGGSVSTLTIQRTQQEDSAVYLCASSSRVGRQPQHFGDGTRLSIL.

This clonotype was observed many times. The chain uses TRBV10-2 and TRBJ2-5, with 15 nucleotides matching TRBD2. The germline CDR1 and CDR2 sequences are WSHSY and SAAADI. The J segment lost 5 bases and the V segment lost 6 bases, leaving 10 bases of the junction unmatched. The CDR3 loop spans 17 amino acids. DNA of the CDR3: TGCGCCAGCAGGCTACGGACTAGCGGGGGGGCCTTTGAGACCCAGTACTTC. It specifies CASRLRTSGGAFETQYF.

V gene TRBV9 combines with J gene TRBJ2-7; 7 nucleotides match TRBD1. Germline V gives CDR1 SGDLS, CDR2 YYNGEE. V gave up 3 bases and J gave up 2 bases; unmatched junction bases: 14. The CDR3 spans 17 residues. DNA for the CDR3: TGTGCCAGCAGCGCCCTTCCAACAGGGGCCACCACCTACGAGCAGTACTTC. Protein product: CASSALPTGATTYEQYF.

V gene TRBV25-1 combines with J gene TRBJ1-5; TRBD1 might be the D (6 bases). The V end lost 8 bases, the J end lost 0 bases, and 17 bases lay between the germline ends. The CDR3 spans 16 residues. Germline CDR1 and CDR2: MGHDK and SYGVNS. The CDR3 coding sequence is TGTGCCAGCCAAGATAGCACAGGGCATAGCAATCAGCCCCAGCATTTT. It translates to CASQDSTGHSNQPQHF.

About this clonotype itself: Since a much larger clone is just one base distant, this may be a read error. The J gene is TRBJ1-5, the V gene TRBV5-6; D is uncertain. The V end was cut by 0 bases, the J end by 3 bases, with 4 bases between. Germline V lookup: CDR1 SGHDT, CDR2 YYEEEE. CDR3 length equals 13 residues. The CDR3 here is CASSLVNNQPQHF. The CDR3 DNA sequence: TGTGCCAGCAGCTTGGTTAACAATCAGCCCCAGCATTTT.

This clonotype was counted ten times or more. The chain uses TRBV5-6 and TRBJ1-5; D is unresolved. Germline V gives CDR1 SGHDT, CDR2 YYEEEE. There are 16 residues in the CDR3. V shed 7 bases and J shed 3 bases, with 20 bases lying between them. CDR3 protein: CASHRMGIDDNQPQHF. The CDR3 DNA follows: TGTGCCAGCCACCGGATGGGGATTGATGACAATCAGCCCCAGCATTTT.

This clonotype was counted only a few times. The rearrangement joins TRBV30 to TRBJ1-1; D not certain. Trimming left V 8 bases short and J 3 bases short, with 4 bases between. Germline values: CDR1 GTSNPN, CDR2 SVGIG (reference sequence). The length of the CDR3 is 9 residues. The CDR3 bases are TGTGCCAGTGACACTGAAGCTTTCTTT. Translating it yields CASDTEAFF. The full variable domain, its missing parts supplied by reference TRBV30 and TRBJ1-1, is SQTIHQWPATLVQPVGSPLSLECTVEGTSNPNLYWYRQAAGRGLQLLFYSVGIGQISSEVPQNLSASRPQDRQFILSSKKLLLSDSGFYLCASDTEAFFGQGTRLTVV.

V is TRBV2 and J is TRBJ1-1, with D possibly being TRBD1 (5 bases). This CDR3 is built from 18 residues. Germline values: CDR1 SNHLY, CDR2 FYNNEI. Trimming pared 5 bases from V and 6 bases from J, leaving 28 bases between. The CDR3 loop is CASSYSTGTLMVRAEAFF. The CDR3 coding sequence is TGTGCCAGCAGTTACTCGACGGGGACCCTCATGGTTCGTGCTGAAGCTTTCTTT.

The chain carries TRBV4-3 and TRBJ2-7, with TRBD2 identical over 7 bases. V gave up 0 bases and J gave up 1 base; unmatched junction bases: 9. Germline lookup yields CDR1 LGHNA and CDR2 YSLEER. There are 17 residues in the CDR3. The CDR3: CASSQDWNGGTSYEQYF. The DNA of the CDR3 is TGCGCCAGCAGCCAAGATTGGAACGGGGGGACGTCCTACGAGCAGTACTTC.

This chain joins TRBV7-2 and TRBJ1-4; TRBD1 might be the D (5 bases). CDR1 SGHTA and CDR2 FQGNSA come from the germline V gene. V lost 5 bases and J 0 bases, leaving 13 bases between the germline ends. This CDR3 has 16 amino acids. The CDR3 sequence is CASSLGARATNEKLFF. The CDR3 DNA is TGTGCCAGCAGCCTAGGGGCCAGAGCAACTAATGAAAAACTGTTTTTT.

This clonotype was seen repeatedly, ten times or more. Germline and junction disagree at one end, which may indicate a read error. The chain carries TRBV19 and TRBJ2-7, with TRBD2 matching 10 bases. Germline V lookup: CDR1 LNHDA, CDR2 SQIVND (reference sequence). CDR3 size: 14 residues. The CDR3 sequence is CASRIAGGPSEQYF. The CDR3 DNA sequence: TGTGCCAGTAGGATAGCGGGAGGCCCGTCCGAGCAGTACTTC.

Many counts were recorded for this clonotype. V gene TRBV7-8 combines with J gene TRBJ2-5, with D unclear. Trimming took off 6 bases at V and 5 bases at J, with 16 bases between the two ends. Germline-derived CDR1 and CDR2 are SGHVS and FQNEAQ. The CDR3 sequence is 14 residues long. CDR3 nucleotides: TGTGCCAGCAGGCCGACGGGCCAGGAGGAGACCCAGTACTTC. Translated: CASRPTGQEETQYF. Drawing the rest from reference TRBV7-8 and TRBJ2-5, the complete variable domain is GAGVSQSPRYKVAKRGQDVALRCDPISGHVSLFWYQQALGQGPEFLTYFQNEAQLDKSGLPSDRFFAERPEGSVSTLKIQRTQQEDSAVYLCASRPTGQEETQYFGPGTRLLVL.

This clonotype appeared many times. The chain uses TRBV2 and TRBJ2-7; 9 bases map to TRBD2. This CDR3 is 15 amino acids long. In germline, CDR1 is SNHLY, CDR2 FYNNEI. The V segment lost 10 bases and the J segment 4 bases; nucleotides outside the gene matches: 14. The DNA of the CDR3 is TGTGCCACCCAGATTGGGGCTAGCGGGATATACGAGCAGTACTTC. This codes for CATQIGASGIYEQYF. Variable domain in full (rest from reference TRBV2 and TRBJ2-7): EPEVTQTPSHQVTQMGQEVILRCVPISNHLYFYWYRQILGQKVEFLVSFYNNEISEKSEIFDDQFSVERPDGSNFTLKIRSTKLEDSAMYFCATQIGASGIYEQYFGPGTRLTVT.

This clonotype was seen a few times. The chain has TRBV7-3 and TRBJ2-2; 8 nucleotides match TRBD1. CDR3 length equals 16 residues. Looked up from germline, CDR1 is SGHTA and CDR2 is FQGTGA. Losses at the gene ends were 1 base for V and 4 bases for J; bases not matched to a gene: 5. The CDR3 here is CASSLRQGATTGELFF. The CDR3 nucleotides read TGTGCCAGCAGCTTAAGGCAGGGGGCGACCACCGGGGAGCTGTTTTTT.

This clonotype was found many times. The chain has TRBV29-1 and TRBJ1-1; D ambiguous. V shed 4 bases and J shed 1 base, with 7 bases lying between them. The CDR3 totals 12 residues. Germline lookup yields CDR1 SQVTM and CDR2 ANQGSEA. The CDR3 loop reads CSVVGWNTEAFF. CDR3 bases: TGCAGCGTTGTCGGTTGGAACACTGAAGCTTTCTTT.

Ten or more counts support this clonotype. The V gene is TRBV4-1, the J gene TRBJ2-7, with D tentatively TRBD1 or TRBD2 (5 bases each). Germline CDR1 MGHRA, CDR2 YSYEKL. CDR3 length: 14 residues. V lost 3 bases and J 3 bases, leaving 12 bases between the germline ends. This chain's CDR3 is CASSQGPGNYEQYF. The CDR3 bases are TGCGCCAGCAGCCAGGGACCGGGAAACTACGAGCAGTACTTC.

This clonotype was seen many times. CDR3 bases: TGTGCCATCAGTAGGACTAATGAAAAACTGTTTTTT. Its protein is CAISRTNEKLFF. The gene calls are TRBV10-3 and TRBJ1-4; D remains ambiguous. Germline V CDR1 and CDR2: ENHRY, SYGVKD. V lost 5 bases to trimming and J lost 2 bases, with 3 bases between them. CDR3 length: 12 amino acids.

The rearrangement links TRBV15 to TRBJ1-4; possibly TRBD1 for D (6 bases). Trimming took off 2 bases at V and 0 bases at J, with 16 bases between the two ends. The CDR3 covers 18 residues. Germline CDR1 LNHNV, CDR2 YYDKDF (reference sequence). CDR3 sequence (DNA): TGTGCCACCAGCAGAACGACAGGAACCCAAGCAACTAATGAAAAACTGTTTTTT. It is translated as CATSRTTGTQATNEKLFF. Full variable domain (outside the CDR3, taken from reference TRBV15 and TRBJ1-4): DAMVIQNPRYQVTQFGKPVTLSCSQTLNHNVMYWYQQKSSQAPKLLFHYYDKDFNNEADTPDNFQSRRPNTSFCFLDIRSPGLGDTAMYLCATSRTTGTQATNEKLFFGSGTQLSVL.

The CDR3 DNA reads as TGTGCCAGCAGCTTAGGAGGCGAAGGATCTTATGGCTACACCTTC. Residues: CASSLGGEGSYGYTF. The chain has TRBV7-9 and TRBJ1-2, with unresolved D. CDR3 length equals 15 residues. V lost 1 base, J lost 5 bases, and 14 bases lay in between. Germline loops: CDR1 SEHNR, CDR2 FQNEAQ (reference sequence).

The CDR3 region is CASSLRPTGGNYGYTF. The CDR3 coding sequence is TGTGCCAGCAGCTTAAGACCGACCGGGGGGAACTATGGCTACACCTTC. V gene TRBV7-9 combines with J gene TRBJ1-2, with a weak D call TRBD1 (5 bases). This CDR3 contains 16 residues. Per germline, CDR1 SEHNR and CDR2 FQNEAQ (reference sequence). The V end lost 2 bases, the J end lost 2 bases, and 15 bases lay between the germline ends.

Remarks on this clonotype: This clone may be a read error of a much larger clone one base away. As the CDR3 is not closed by the conserved phenylalanine or tryptophan, this likely results from a read error. The rearrangement uses TRBV19 and TRBJ2-2; 10 bases match TRBD2. The CDR3 consists of 17 residues. The trim removed 2 bases at V and 2 bases at J, leaving 5 bases unmatched. Per germline, CDR1 LNHDA and CDR2 SQIVND (reference sequence). The CDR3 loop reads CASSIPSGSDNTGELFL. CDR3 bases: TGTGCCAGTAGTATACCTAGCGGGAGCGACAACACCGGGGAGCTGTTTTTG.